The sequence of this T cell receptor beta chain was determined in a study of CD4+ T cells in melanoma. Trimming removed 5 bases from V and 10 bases from J, with 17 bases in between. CDR1 and CDR2 from the germline V gene are LNHDA and SQIVND (reference sequence). The CDR3 is 13 residues long. The protocol was immunoSEQ multiplex PCR, while the TCRdb copy is restricted to in-frame clones and leaves out a portion. The sample yields 15,000 or so clones, approximately 80% seen once. The V gene is TRBV19, the J gene TRBJ1-2; no reliable D call. This TCR was recovered from a human donor with melanoma. The sequencing sample was made of cells from a culture (not recorded whether cultured in vitro). CDR3 sequence reads: CASSRESGRIYTF. CDR3 bases: TGTGCCAGTAGTCGCGAGTCAGGCAGGATCTACACCTTC.